One sample yielded the 17 T cell receptor beta chains listed below, sequenced in a study of T-cell memory formation after mild COVID-19. TCRdb reprocessed the 5' RACE reads via MiXCR and lists one record per CDR3 protein. The sample lists just under 150,000 distinct CDR3 sequences, approximately 6% seen once, with approximately 2.1% in the top ten. Sample: PBMCs or a T cell subset sorted from them (not recorded which). These receptors all come from an adult woman who had mild COVID-19 (a few samples of this study predate the infection). Cell type and time point are not known.

The chain is built from TRBV4-2 and TRBJ1-2; D gene ambiguous. The V and J ends lost 0 bases and 7 bases respectively, with 18 bases between them. CDR3 length equals 16 residues. Germline V gene lookup returns CDR1 LGHNA and CDR2 YNFKEQ. This CDR3 is CASSQDHAGFGSGYTF. Here the CDR3 DNA reads TGTGCCAGCAGCCAAGATCACGCAGGTTTTGGGAGTGGCTACACCTTC.

This clonotype was detected only a few times. The chain employs TRBV3-1 and TRBJ2-1, with 8 bases fitting TRBD2. The junction had 3 bases not matched to a gene; V was cut back by 0 bases and J by 2 bases. The CDR3 consists of 16 residues. The germline CDR1 and CDR2 sequences are LGHDT and YNNKEL (reference sequence). CDR3 amino acids: CASSQENGGAYNEQFF. The CDR3 DNA sequence: TGTGCCAGCAGCCAAGAGAACGGGGGGGCCTACAATGAGCAGTTCTTC.

This clonotype was seen a few times. The V and J genes are TRBV7-3 and TRBJ2-1; D is perhaps TRBD2 (6 bases). Germline V gene lookup returns CDR1 SGHTA and CDR2 FQGTGA. The CDR3 is made up of 14 amino acids. V dropped 3 bases and J dropped 9 bases, with 15 bases sitting between them. The CDR3 loop is CASSFQGGSGEQFF. The CDR3 DNA reads as TGTGCCAGCAGCTTTCAAGGAGGGTCGGGTGAGCAGTTCTTC. Full variable domain (outside the CDR3, taken from reference TRBV7-3 and TRBJ2-1): GAGVSQTPSNKVTEKGKYVELRCDPISGHTALYWYRQSLGQGPEFLIYFQGTGAADDSGLPNDRFFAVRPEGSVSTLKIQRTERGDSAVYLCASSFQGGSGEQFFGPGTRLTVL.

The chain has TRBV12-3 or TRBV12-4 and TRBJ1-2, with no clear D. The V end was cut by 4 bases, the J end by 0 bases, with 12 bases between. CDR3 size: 15 residues. In DNA form, the CDR3 reads TGTGCCAGCAGTTCCTCCCCGGCGGCTAACTATGGCTACACCTTC. This gives the protein CASSSSPAANYGYTF.

This clonotype was seen at least ten times. The chain carries TRBV27 and TRBJ1-5; 7 bases map to TRBD1. With 4 bases clipped from V and 6 bases from J, the junction kept 6 bases outside the gene matches. The germline CDR1 and CDR2 sequences are MNHEY and SMNVEV (reference sequence). This CDR3 contains 14 residues. For the CDR3, the DNA is TGTGCCAGCAGTTCCCGTCAGGGGGGTCAGCCCCAGCATTTT. Its translation: CASSSRQGGQPQHF.

This clonotype was seen only a few times. The J gene is TRBJ1-1, the V gene TRBV29-1, with TRBD1 as a possible D gene (5 bases). CDR1 and CDR2 from the germline V gene are SQVTM and ANQGSEA. V gave up 8 bases and J gave up 6 bases, with 16 bases separating them. This CDR3 is built from 12 residues. The CDR3 loop reads CSTALSRAEAFF. For the CDR3, the DNA is TGCAGCACCGCCCTTTCCAGGGCTGAAGCTTTCTTT.

This clonotype was seen a few times. V usage is TRBV7-9 and J usage is TRBJ1-1; TRBD1 matches 7 bases. Trimming at V came to 5 bases and at J to 3 bases, leaving 12 bases not matched to a gene. The CDR3 extends over 16 amino acids. The V gene's germline CDR1 is SEHNR and CDR2 FQNEAQ (reference sequence). CDR3 residues: CASSLTETGWDTEAFF. The CDR3, as DNA: TGTGCCAGCAGCCTAACCGAGACAGGGTGGGACACTGAAGCTTTCTTT.

This clonotype came up many times. The chain links TRBV10-3 to TRBJ2-7; 9 bases fit TRBD1. CDR1 and CDR2 (germline): ENHRY, SYGVKD. With V trimmed by 7 bases and J by 6 bases, 7 bases remained unmatched. This CDR3 region has 13 residues. CDR3 protein: CAINRQGGGEQYF. CDR3 nucleotide sequence: TGTGCCATCAACAGACAGGGGGGAGGCGAGCAGTACTTC.

CDR3 residues: CASRRIGTVSPQHF. CDR3 in DNA: TGTGCCAGCAGGAGAATTGGGACCGTCAGTCCCCAGCATTTT. The chain joins TRBV6-5 to TRBJ1-5, with a tentative D call TRBD1 (5 bases). Germline assignment: CDR1 MNHEY and CDR2 SVGAGI. The V end lost 6 bases, the J end lost 10 bases, and 19 bases lay between the germline ends. The CDR3 consists of 14 residues.

This clonotype was counted many times. This chain uses TRBV12-3 or TRBV12-4 with TRBJ1-5; tentative D call: TRBD1 (6 bases). The V end was cut by 5 bases, the J end by 9 bases, with 14 bases between. The CDR3 is 13 residues long. The CDR3 DNA reads TGTGCCAGCAGTCTCCAAGAAGGGGGGCCCCAGCATTTT. Its protein is CASSLQEGGPQHF.

V usage is TRBV6-6 and J usage is TRBJ1-4, with D possibly matching TRBD1 (5 bases). V gave up 6 bases and J gave up 5 bases, with 13 bases separating them. The CDR3 has 14 residues. CDR1 is MNHNY and CDR2 is SVGAGI in the germline V gene (reference sequence). CDR3 sequence (DNA): TGTGCCAGCAGAGGGGCAGTTTTAAATGAAAAACTGTTTTTT. Its protein is CASRGAVLNEKLFF.

The chain links TRBV21-1 to TRBJ2-2; TRBD1 is the table's D call and was not checked against the DNA. TRBV21-1 is labeled a pseudogene. The CDR3 is 15 residues long. This chain's CDR3 is CASSPSRGNTGELFF. The CDR3 coding sequence is TGTGCCAGCAGCCCTAGCAGGGGGAACACCGGGGAGCTGTTTTTT.

This clonotype was detected a few times. The chain joins TRBV7-2 to TRBJ2-1; 7 bases match TRBD1. The CDR3 is 16 residues long. From germline, CDR1 is SGHTA and CDR2 FQGNSA. V gave up 1 base and J gave up 6 bases; unmatched junction bases: 9. CDR3 nucleotide sequence: TGTGCCAGCAGCTTAGTTGTGACAGGGTTCGGCAATGAGCAGTTCTTC. Protein: CASSLVVTGFGNEQFF.

There are a few counts of this clonotype. This chain joins TRBV15 and TRBJ1-1; 7 bases match TRBD1. Germline lookup yields CDR1 LNHNV and CDR2 YYDKDF (reference sequence). CDR3 length: 14 amino acids. With 3 bases clipped from V and 4 bases from J, the junction kept 5 bases outside the gene matches. CDR3 amino acids: CATSRRQGPTEAFF. The CDR3 nucleotides are TGTGCCACCAGCAGGCGACAGGGTCCCACTGAAGCTTTCTTT. Variable domain in full (rest from reference TRBV15 and TRBJ1-1): DAMVIQNPRYQVTQFGKPVTLSCSQTLNHNVMYWYQQKSSQAPKLLFHYYDKDFNNEADTPDNFQSRRPNTSFCFLDIRSPGLGDTAMYLCATSRRQGPTEAFFGQGTRLTVV.

This clonotype was seen many times. This rearrangement joins TRBV6-5 to TRBJ2-7; tentative D call: TRBD2 (9 bases). The CDR3 sequence is 18 residues long. V was shortened by 0 bases and J by 6 bases, with 24 bases between the two germline ends. The germline gives CDR1 MNHEY, CDR2 SVGAGI. CDR3 in DNA: TGTGCCAGCAGTTACTCGCCGCCAGGGGCTAGCGGGACAGGCGAGCAGTACTTC. It specifies CASSYSPPGASGTGEQYF.

This clonotype was picked up a small number of times. The CDR3 nucleotides read TGTGCCATCAGTGATACCGGGACTCCGGACGGGGAGACCCAGTACTTC. The encoded protein is CAISDTGTPDGETQYF. The V and J genes are TRBV10-3 and TRBJ2-5, with TRBD2 as a possible D gene (6 bases). Germline V gene lookup returns CDR1 ENHRY and CDR2 SYGVKD. This CDR3 comprises 16 residues. The V end was cut by 3 bases, the J end by 5 bases, with 19 bases between.

Many counts were recorded for this clonotype. The CDR3 sequence: CASGGYSGETQYF. In DNA form, the CDR3 reads TGCGCCAGCGGCGGGTATAGCGGGGAGACCCAGTACTTC. This chain links TRBV10-2 with TRBJ2-5; 7 positions agree with TRBD2. Germline-derived CDR1 and CDR2 are WSHSY and SAAADI. The CDR3 extends over 13 amino acids. V trimming: 8 bases; J trimming: 5 bases; junction bases outside the gene matches: 8.